This passage covers 21 T cell receptor beta chains from one sample sequenced in a study of blood T cell repertoires in COVID-19. This table comes from immunoSEQ multiplex PCR, and its TCRdb copy is limited to in-frame clones, with some not included. The top ten hold around 1.1% of the sample, which has 150,000 to 200,000 clones, roughly 81% seen once. The sequenced sample was peripheral blood. Receptor source: a man aged 35-49 years with acute or convalescent COVID-19.

This chain joins TRBV5-4 and TRBJ2-2; 14 bases align to TRBD2. The germline V gene encodes CDR1 SGHNT and CDR2 YYREEE (reference sequence). Germline trimming cut 6 bases from V and 4 bases from J; bases unmatched to any gene: 14. CDR3 size: 19 residues. CDR3 coding DNA: TGTGCCAGCACCGGCCGAAGACTAGCGGGGGGGCCGAGCACCGGGGAGCTGTTTTTT. It encodes CASTGRRLAGGPSTGELFF.

This clone has more than one count but fewer than ten. The rearrangement links TRBV6-5 to TRBJ1-2; 10 bases fit TRBD1. This CDR3 comprises 15 residues. Germline-derived CDR1 and CDR2 are MNHEY and SVGAGI. The J segment lost 4 bases and the V segment lost 4 bases, leaving 6 bases of the junction unmatched. CDR3 sequence (DNA): TGTGCCAGCAGTTCTGGGACAGGGGTGGGCTATGGCTACACCTTC. The encoded protein is CASSSGTGVGYGYTF.

The chain employs TRBV6-5 and TRBJ2-3; D might be TRBD2 (7 bases). From germline, CDR1 is MNHEY and CDR2 SVGAGI. The V end was cut by 7 bases, the J end by 2 bases, with 13 bases between. The CDR3 contains 14 residues. CDR3 DNA: TGTGCCAGCAAGAGGGGGGGGGACACAGATACGCAGTATTTT. Translation: CASKRGGDTDTQYF.

A note on this clone: This specimen includes other DNA sequences encoding the same CDR3. V usage is TRBV10-3 and J usage is TRBJ1-2; possible D gene TRBD1, 5 bases. The V gene's germline CDR1 is ENHRY and CDR2 SYGVKD. Between the trimmed V and J ends, which lost 2 bases and 4 bases, there was a span of 5 bases. The CDR3 totals 12 residues. CDR3 residues: CAISEDSYGYTF. The CDR3 DNA reads as TGTGCCATCAGTGAGGACAGCTATGGCTACACCTTC.

The J gene is TRBJ1-2, the V gene TRBV30; D gene unclear. Looked up from germline, CDR1 is GTSNPN and CDR2 is SVGIG (reference sequence). Trimming shortened V by 5 bases and J by 7 bases, and 17 bases separated the two germline ends. The CDR3 totals 13 residues. In DNA, the CDR3 is TGTGCCTGGGCCCCCGTGGGGAGTAGTGGCTACACCTTC. Translated: CAWAPVGSSGYTF. Complete variable domain (other parts from reference TRBV30 and TRBJ1-2): SQTIHQWPATLVQPVGSPLSLECTVEGTSNPNLYWYRQAAGRGLQLLFYSVGIGQISSEVPQNLSASRPQDRQFILSSKKLLLSDSGFYLCAWAPVGSSGYTFGSGTRLTVV.

This chain links TRBV3-1 (or the pseudogene TRBV3-2) with TRBJ2-7; TRBD1 agrees at 10 bases. V was pared by 6 bases and J by 6 bases, with 8 bases of the junction left unmatched. CDR3 length: 14 amino acids. Germline V lookup: CDR1 LGHDT, CDR2 YNNKEL (reference sequence). Written as DNA, the CDR3 is TGTGCCAGCAGTCGAGGGGGACAGGGGTCCGAGCAGTACTTC. It yields the protein CASSRGGQGSEQYF.

The chain has TRBV14 and TRBJ2-1, with D possibly matching TRBD2 (6 bases). The germline V gene encodes CDR1 SGHDN and CDR2 FVKESK. The CDR3 has 15 amino acids. Trimming removed 0 bases from V and 4 bases from J, with 10 bases in between. CDR3 in DNA: TGTGCCAGCAGCCAAGAGACTAGTCGATACAATGAGCAGTTCTTC. It yields the protein CASSQETSRYNEQFF. The complete variable domain, with remaining parts taken from reference TRBV14 and TRBJ2-1, reads EAGVTQFPSHSVIEKGQTVTLRCDPISGHDNLYWYRRVMGKEIKFLLHFVKESKQDESGMPNNRFLAERTGGTYSTLKVQPAELEDSGVYFCASSQETSRYNEQFFGPGTRLTVL.

This clone was seen just once. The chain links TRBV29-1 to TRBJ1-1; tentatively, D is TRBD1 (5 bases). The germline V gene encodes CDR1 SQVTM and CDR2 ANQGSEA. The germline V and J ends were trimmed by 5 bases and 0 bases, with 10 bases remaining between them. This CDR3 is 13 amino acids long. The chain's CDR3 is CSVYRFMNTEAFF. The CDR3 nucleotides read TGCAGCGTTTACAGGTTCATGAACACTGAAGCTTTCTTT.

The chain has TRBV4-1 and TRBJ2-7; 8 positions agree with TRBD1. The CDR3 covers 15 residues. The J segment lost 7 bases and the V segment lost 0 bases, leaving 8 bases of the junction unmatched. CDR1 and CDR2 from the germline V gene are MGHRA and YSYEKL. This CDR3 reads CASSQDGPGGIEQYF. CDR3 bases: TGCGCCAGCAGCCAAGATGGCCCAGGGGGCATTGAGCAGTACTTC.

The genes are TRBV3-1 (or the pseudogene TRBV3-2) and TRBJ2-1, with D possibly TRBD2 on 7 matching bases. Trimming shortened V by 1 base and J by 12 bases, and 16 bases separated the two germline ends. The germline CDR1 and CDR2 sequences are LGHDT and YNNKEL (reference sequence). The CDR3 contains 14 residues. CDR3 in amino acids: CASSQAGRGPGQFF. The CDR3, as DNA: TGTGCCAGCAGCCAAGCGGGGCGGGGGCCGGGGCAGTTCTTC.

This clone showed up just once. The rearrangement links TRBV2 to TRBJ1-2; tentative D call: TRBD1 (6 bases). Germline V gene lookup returns CDR1 SNHLY and CDR2 FYNNEI. This CDR3 has 13 amino acids. Between the trimmed V and J ends, which lost 2 bases and 4 bases, there was a span of 8 bases. This CDR3 is CASSETGFYGYTF. CDR3 sequence (DNA): TGTGCCAGCAGTGAAACAGGGTTCTATGGCTACACCTTC.

In this sample, this clone turned up once. The rearrangement joins TRBV5-1 to TRBJ2-1; 7 bases are shared with TRBD1. Unmatched junction bases numbered 2, after V lost 0 bases and J lost 2 bases. CDR3 length: 15 amino acids. Germline-derived CDR1 and CDR2 are SGHRS and YFSETQ. This CDR3 reads CASSLGDRTYNEQFF. DNA of the CDR3: TGCGCCAGCAGCTTGGGGGACAGAACCTACAATGAGCAGTTCTTC.

CDR3 protein: CASSLEGDQPQHF. CDR3 in DNA: TGTGCCAGCAGCTTAGAGGGGGATCAGCCCCAGCATTTT. J is TRBJ1-5 and V is TRBV7-8; D possibly corresponds to TRBD1 (6 bases). Per the germline V gene, CDR1 is SGHVS and CDR2 is FQNEAQ. The CDR3 totals 13 residues. Trimming stripped 1 base from V and 5 bases from J, with 6 bases between.

The chain combines TRBV20-1 with TRBJ2-7; 9 bases agree with TRBD1. The CDR3 runs 13 residues. Germline assignment: CDR1 DFQATT and CDR2 SNEGSKA (reference sequence). Trimming at V came to 3 bases and at J to 5 bases, leaving 5 bases not matched to a gene. The CDR3 protein is CSASPGQGNEQYF. CDR3 nucleotide sequence: TGCAGTGCTAGTCCGGGACAGGGTAACGAGCAGTACTTC.

This chain uses TRBV4-3 with TRBJ1-5; D is uncertain. V lost 0 bases, J lost 4 bases, and 16 bases lay in between. There are 17 residues in the CDR3. Germline lookup yields CDR1 LGHNA and CDR2 YSLEER. CDR3 in DNA: TGCGCCAGCAGCCAAGATGGTGCGGTGAGCGGTAATCAGCCCCAGCATTTT. This gives the protein CASSQDGAVSGNQPQHF.

Notes on this clone: Other DNA sequences within the sample encode an identical CDR3. The CDR3 DNA is TGTGCCAGCTCACCGGGACAGGGATCCTACGAGCAGTACTTC. This gives the protein CASSPGQGSYEQYF. The chain combines TRBV18 with TRBJ2-7, with 9 bases aligning to TRBD1. V was clipped by 3 bases and J by 1 base; unmatched bases: 1. Germline V gene lookup returns CDR1 KGHSH and CDR2 LQKENI. CDR3 length: 14 amino acids.

CDR3 in DNA: TGTGCCAGCAGCGGAGGTGGGACAGCCCTCGAAGCTTTCTTT. Encoded protein: CASSGGGTALEAFF. The genes are TRBV28 and TRBJ1-1, with 7 positions matching TRBD1. The CDR3 has 14 amino acids. Germline V gives CDR1 MDHEN, CDR2 SYDVKM. V shed 6 bases and J 8 bases; nucleotides not matched to a gene: 12. Using reference TRBV28 and TRBJ1-1 for the parts outside the CDR3, the full variable domain is DVKVTQSSRYLVKRTGEKVFLECVQDMDHENMFWYRQDPGLGLRLIYFSYDVKMKEKGDIPEGYSVSREKKERFSLILESASTNQTSMYLCASSGGGTALEAFFGQGTRLTVV.

A single count supports this clone. The chain has TRBV28 and TRBJ1-2; TRBD1 aligns across 9 bases. This CDR3 region has 15 residues. The V gene end was trimmed by 1 base and the J gene end by 8 bases; junction bases not matched to a gene: 8. In germline, CDR1 is MDHEN, CDR2 SYDVKM. DNA of the CDR3: TGTGCCAGCAGTTTATTGCCGGGACAGGGAGAGGGCTACACCTTC. Its translation is CASSLLPGQGEGYTF.

This clone has just a few counts. This chain joins TRBV7-9 and TRBJ1-1; 10 bases map to TRBD1. The CDR3 is 14 residues long. Germline V gene lookup returns CDR1 SEHNR and CDR2 FQNEAQ (reference sequence). V trimming: 4 bases; J trimming: 2 bases; junction bases outside the gene matches: 1. The DNA of the CDR3 is TGTGCCAGCAGCTGGGACAGGGGTAACACTGAAGCTTTCTTT. Its protein is CASSWDRGNTEAFF.

The chain carries TRBV6-2 or TRBV6-3 and TRBJ2-2; possible D gene TRBD1, 6 bases. CDR1 MNHEY and CDR2 SVGEGT come from the germline V gene. CDR3 length: 17 amino acids. V dropped 6 bases and J dropped 0 bases, with 17 bases sitting between them. The CDR3: CASSPRQGSSNTGELFF. CDR3 DNA sequence: TGTGCCAGCAGCCCCCGGCAGGGGAGTTCGAACACCGGGGAGCTGTTTTTT.

This clone was counted once. V usage is TRBV21-1 and J usage is TRBJ2-4; the D call in the table, TRBD2, was not verified against the DNA. TRBV21-1 is recorded as a pseudogene. The length of the CDR3 is 19 residues. Here the CDR3 reads CASSKTGGGTSGAKNIQYF. The CDR3 DNA reads as TGTGCCAGCAGCAAAACCGGCGGGGGTACTTCGGGGGCCAAAAACATTCAGTACTTC.